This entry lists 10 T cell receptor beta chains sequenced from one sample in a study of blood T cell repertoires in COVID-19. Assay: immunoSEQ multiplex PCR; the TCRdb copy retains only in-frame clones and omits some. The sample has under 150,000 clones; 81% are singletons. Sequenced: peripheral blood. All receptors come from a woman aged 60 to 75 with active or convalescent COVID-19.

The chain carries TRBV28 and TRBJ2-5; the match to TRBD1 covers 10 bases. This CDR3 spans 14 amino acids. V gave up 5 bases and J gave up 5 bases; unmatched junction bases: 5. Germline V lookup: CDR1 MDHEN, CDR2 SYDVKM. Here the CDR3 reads CASSDSDRGETQYF. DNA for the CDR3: TGTGCCAGCAGTGACTCGGACAGGGGGGAGACCCAGTACTTC.

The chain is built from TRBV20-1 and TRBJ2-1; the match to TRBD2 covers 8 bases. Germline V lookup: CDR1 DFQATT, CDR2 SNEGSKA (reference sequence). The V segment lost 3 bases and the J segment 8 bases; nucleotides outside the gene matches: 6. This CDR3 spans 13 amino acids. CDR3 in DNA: TGCAGTGCTAGTTTAGCGGGGTTCGATGAGCAGTTCTTC. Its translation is CSASLAGFDEQFF.

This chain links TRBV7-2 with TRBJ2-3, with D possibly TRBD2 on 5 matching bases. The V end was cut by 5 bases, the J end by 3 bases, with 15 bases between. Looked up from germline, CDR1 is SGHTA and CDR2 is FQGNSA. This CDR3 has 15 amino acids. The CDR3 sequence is CASSQVARTTDTQYF. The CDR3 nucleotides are TGTGCCAGCAGCCAGGTGGCCCGGACTACAGATACGCAGTATTTT.

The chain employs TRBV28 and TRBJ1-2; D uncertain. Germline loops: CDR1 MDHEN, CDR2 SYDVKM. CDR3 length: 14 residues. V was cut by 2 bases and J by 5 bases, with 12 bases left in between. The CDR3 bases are TGTGCCAGCAGTTTAATCATTGGCGGGTATGGCTACACCTTC. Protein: CASSLIIGGYGYTF.

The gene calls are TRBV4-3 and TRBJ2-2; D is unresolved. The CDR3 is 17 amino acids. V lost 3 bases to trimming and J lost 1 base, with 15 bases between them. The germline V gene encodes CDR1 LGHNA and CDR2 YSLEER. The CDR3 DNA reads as TGCGCCAGCAGCCACCCTGCAACACCGAAGAACACCGGGGAGCTGTTTTTT. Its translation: CASSHPATPKNTGELFF.

CDR3 in amino acids: CASSTPLRGTSEQFF. Here the CDR3 DNA reads TGTGCCAGTAGTACCCCCCTCCGGGGTACAAGTGAGCAGTTCTTC. V is TRBV19 and J is TRBJ2-1, with D perhaps TRBD2 (5 bases). CDR3 length equals 15 residues. Trimming shortened V by 4 bases and J by 9 bases, and 19 bases separated the two germline ends. The germline gives CDR1 LNHDA, CDR2 SQIVND (reference sequence).

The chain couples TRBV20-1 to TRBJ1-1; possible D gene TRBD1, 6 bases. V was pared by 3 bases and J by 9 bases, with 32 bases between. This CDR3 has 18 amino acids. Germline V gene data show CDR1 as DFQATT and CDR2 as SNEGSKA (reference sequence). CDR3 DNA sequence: TGCAGTGCTAGTCCCGATTTACTCAATTATCGGGACAAGAGACAAGCTTTCTTT. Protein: CSASPDLLNYRDKRQAFF.

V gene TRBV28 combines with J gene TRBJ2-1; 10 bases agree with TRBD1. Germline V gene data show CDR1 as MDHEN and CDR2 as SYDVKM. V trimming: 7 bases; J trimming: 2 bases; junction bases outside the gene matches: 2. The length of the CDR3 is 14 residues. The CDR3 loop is CASKGQGPYNEQFF. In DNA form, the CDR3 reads TGTGCCAGCAAGGGACAGGGGCCCTACAATGAGCAGTTCTTC.

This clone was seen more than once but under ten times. CDR3 coding DNA: TGCGCCAGCAGCTTCAGGGGCACCGACGAGCAGTACTTC. Translating it yields CASSFRGTDEQYF. The chain recombines TRBV4-1 with TRBJ2-7; perhaps TRBD1 as D (6 bases). The CDR3 extends over 13 amino acids. Germline-derived CDR1 and CDR2 are MGHRA and YSYEKL. Trimming left V 5 bases short and J 5 bases short, with 13 bases between.

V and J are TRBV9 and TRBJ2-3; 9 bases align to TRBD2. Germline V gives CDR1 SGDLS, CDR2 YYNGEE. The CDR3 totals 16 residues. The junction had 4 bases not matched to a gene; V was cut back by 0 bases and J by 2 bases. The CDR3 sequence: CASSVEVAGVTDTQYF. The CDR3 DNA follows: TGTGCCAGCAGCGTAGAGGTAGCGGGGGTCACAGATACGCAGTATTTT.